This is a list of T cell receptor beta chains from one sample in a study of T cells in Graves' hyperthyroidism and ophthalmopathy. MiXCR, run by TCRdb on the multiplex PCR reads, gives a single entry per CDR3 protein. The sample lists about 740,000 distinct CDR3 sequences, roughly 15% occurring once. Material: blood. The source of these receptors is a young woman with Graves' hyperthyroidism. Both conserved end residues are part of each CDR3. The D gene is left open where the match is weak. The size field is filled for only some rows; it gives once, few, many or a size class.

clone size,J gene,D gene,V gene,CDR3 length,CDR3 protein,CDR3 DNA
many,TRBJ2-3,.,TRBV7-3,13,CASSLNPTDTQYF,TGTGCCAGCAGCTTAAACCCCACAGATACGCAGTATTTT
many,TRBJ1-2,.,TRBV7-9,14,CASSLGRGTHGYTF,TGTGCCAGCAGCTTAGGCAGGGGTACGCATGGCTACACCTTC
many,TRBJ2-5,.,TRBV20-1,15,CSARARRGEGETQYF,TGCAGTGCTAGAGCGCGGCGGGGTGAGGGAGAGACCCAGTACTTC
many,TRBJ1-4,.,TRBV11-2,16,CASSYPRTGTNEKLFF,TGTGCCAGCAGCTACCCACGGACGGGAACTAATGAAAAACTGTTTTTT
many,TRBJ1-1,.,TRBV3-1,13,CASSQEGGRQAFF,TGTGCCAGCAGCCAAGAAGGAGGCCGGCAGGCTTTCTTT
.,TRBJ1-2,.,TRBV18,17,CASSPPTGTVDAIGYTF,TGTGCCAGCTCACCGCCAACCGGGACCGTTGACGCTATTGGCTACACCTTC
few,TRBJ2-5,.,TRBV2,13,CASSKGILETQYF,TGTGCCAGCAGCAAGGGTATCCTGGAGACCCAGTACTTC
many,TRBJ2-5,TRBD2,TRBV6-4,14,CASSEVAGQETQYF,TGTGCCAGCAGTGAAGTAGCGGGACAAGAGACCCAGTACTTC
many,TRBJ2-7,TRBD1,TRBV7-2,15,CASSRPGTASYEQYF,TGTGCCAGCAGCCGTCCCGGGACAGCCTCCTACGAGCAGTACTTC
.,TRBJ1-1,TRBD1,TRBV6-9,16,CASSSGTGATNTEAFF,TGTGCCAGCAGTTCGGGGACAGGGGCGACGAACACTGAAGCTTTCTTT
few,TRBJ2-1,TRBD2,TRBV5-1,19,CASSFILAGGPSSYNEQFF,TGCGCCAGCAGCTTTATTCTAGCGGGAGGACCGAGCTCCTACAATGAGCAGTTCTTC
many,TRBJ1-2,.,TRBV12-3/TRBV12-4,15,CASSLAATGALGYTF,TGTGCCAGCAGTTTAGCGGCGACGGGGGCCCTGGGCTACACCTTC
few,TRBJ2-1,.,TRBV10-1,15,CASSESGSGSNEQFF,TGCGCCAGCAGTGAGTCCGGGAGTGGGAGCAATGAGCAGTTCTTC
few,TRBJ2-1,.,TRBV7-2,16,CASSLVRGPSIDEQFF,TGTGCCAGCAGCTTAGTTCGGGGACCCTCGATCGATGAGCAGTTCTTC
few,TRBJ1-3,.,TRBV28,14,CASSLWLSGNTIYF,TGTGCCAGCAGTTTATGGCTCTCTGGAAACACCATATATTTT
many,TRBJ2-1,TRBD1,TRBV28,15,CASSFGTAGYNEQFF,TGTGCCAGCAGTTTCGGGACAGCCGGCTACAATGAGCAGTTCTTC
many,TRBJ1-6,.,TRBV6-5,14,CASSYWTANSPLHF,TGTGCCAGCAGTTACTGGACAGCGAATTCACCCCTCCACTTT
.,TRBJ1-5,.,TRBV4-2,16,CASSQEEGEAHQPQHF,TGTGCCAGCAGCCAAGAGGAGGGGGAGGCCCATCAGCCCCAGCATTTT
many,TRBJ2-3,.,TRBV11-2,15,CASSLISPLTDTQYF,TGTGCCAGCAGCTTAATTTCCCCACTCACAGATACGCAGTATTTT
.,TRBJ1-2,.,TRBV18,16,CASSRDRRYQNYGYTF,TGTGCCAGCTCACGAGACCGGCGATACCAGAACTATGGCTACACCTTC
.,TRBJ2-1,TRBD2,TRBV11-2,16,CASSPRLAGDLNEQFF,TGTGCCAGCAGCCCTCGACTAGCGGGAGACCTCAATGAGCAGTTCTTC
many,TRBJ1-1,.,TRBV9,13,CASSATGGTEAFF,TGTGCCAGCAGCGCCACTGGGGGGACTGAAGCTTTCTTT
many,TRBJ1-1,TRBD1,TRBV27,14,CATSPGTGRNEAFF,TGTGCCACCTCCCCAGGGACAGGAAGGAATGAAGCTTTCTTT
many,TRBJ2-1,.,TRBV30,15,CAWSMVSLRRDEQFF,TGTGCCTGGAGTATGGTCTCCCTACGGCGCGATGAGCAGTTCTTC
many,TRBJ1-1,.,TRBV7-2,13,CASSFKGNTEAFF,TGTGCCAGCAGCTTTAAAGGGAACACTGAAGCTTTCTTT
.,TRBJ2-7,.,TRBV7-7,17,CASSLGADFGSYNEQYF,TGTGCTAGCAGCTTAGGTGCGGACTTCGGCTCCTACAATGAGCAGTACTTC
few,TRBJ2-1,TRBD2,TRBV30,17,CAWGGSRTSGSRNEQFF,TGTGCCTGGGGGGGGTCACGGACTAGCGGGAGTAGGAATGAGCAGTTCTTC
many,TRBJ2-1,.,TRBV11-3,12,CASSLGENEQFF,TGTGCCAGCAGCTTAGGAGAAAATGAGCAGTTCTTC
few,TRBJ2-5,TRBD1,TRBV20-1,18,CSATRRTGGLFYEETQYF,TGCAGTGCTACACGACGGACAGGGGGCTTATTTTATGAAGAGACCCAGTACTTC